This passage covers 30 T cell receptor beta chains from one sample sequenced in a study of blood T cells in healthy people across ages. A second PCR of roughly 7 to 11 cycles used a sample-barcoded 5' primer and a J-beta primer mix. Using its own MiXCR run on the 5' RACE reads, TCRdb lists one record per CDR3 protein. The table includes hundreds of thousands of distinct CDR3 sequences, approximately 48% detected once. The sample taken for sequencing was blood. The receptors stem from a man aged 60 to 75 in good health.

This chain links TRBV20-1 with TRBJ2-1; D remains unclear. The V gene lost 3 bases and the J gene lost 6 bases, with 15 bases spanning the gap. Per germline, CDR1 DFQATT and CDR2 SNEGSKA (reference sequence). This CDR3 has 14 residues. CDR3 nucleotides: TGCAGTGCTAGGTCTAACAAAGGGATCAATGAGCAGTTCTTC. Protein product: CSARSNKGINEQFF.

Here the CDR3 reads CASSLVGTANGELFF. DNA of the CDR3: TGTGCCAGCAGCTTAGTTGGGACAGCGAACGGGGAGCTGTTTTTT. The chain is built from TRBV7-9 and TRBJ2-2, with 7 bases fitting TRBD1. This CDR3 has 15 residues. CDR1 SEHNR and CDR2 FQNEAQ come from the germline V gene (reference sequence). The junction had 6 bases not matched to a gene; V was cut back by 1 base and J by 7 bases. The full variable domain, completed using reference TRBV7-9 and TRBJ2-2, is DTGVSQNPRHKITKRGQNVTFRCDPISEHNRLYWYRQTLGQGPEFLTYFQNEAQLEKSRLLSDRFSAERPKGSFSTLEIQRTEQGDSAMYLCASSLVGTANGELFFGEGSRLTVL.

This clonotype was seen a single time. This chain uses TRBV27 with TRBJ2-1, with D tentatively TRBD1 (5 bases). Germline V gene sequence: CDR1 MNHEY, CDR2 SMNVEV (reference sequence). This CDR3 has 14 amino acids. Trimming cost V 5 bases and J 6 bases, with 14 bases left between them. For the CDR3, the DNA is TGTGCCAGCAGTGCCCCAGGGCTAACCAATGAGCAGTTCTTC. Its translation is CASSAPGLTNEQFF.

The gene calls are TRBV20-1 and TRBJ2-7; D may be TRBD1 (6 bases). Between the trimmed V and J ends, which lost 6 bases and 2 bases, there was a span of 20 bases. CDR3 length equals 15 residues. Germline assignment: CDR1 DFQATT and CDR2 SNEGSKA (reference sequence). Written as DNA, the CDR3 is TGCAGTGCCCCAATACTATCACAGGGAACCTACGAGCAGTACTTC. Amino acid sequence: CSAPILSQGTYEQYF.

Written as DNA, the CDR3 is TGTGCCAGCAGTTACTCGGGGGGCAGTAACTATGGCTACACCTTC. Its translation is CASSYSGGSNYGYTF. This chain links TRBV6-6 with TRBJ1-2, with D possibly TRBD1 on 6 matching bases. Germline V gives CDR1 MNHNY, CDR2 SVGAGI (reference sequence). Trimming removed 0 bases from V and 1 base from J, with 9 bases in between. The CDR3 sequence is 15 residues long.

The CDR3 loop is CASSELGPDTQYF. The CDR3 DNA sequence: TGTGCCAGCAGTGAACTTGGGCCAGATACGCAGTATTTT. The chain employs TRBV6-1 and TRBJ2-3; D unresolved. The CDR3 extends over 13 amino acids. The V gene lost 2 bases and the J gene lost 4 bases, with 7 bases spanning the gap. Looked up from germline, CDR1 is MNHNS and CDR2 is SASEGT.

The CDR3 here is CSLGGGLRAIGNQPQHF. CDR3 sequence (DNA): TGCAGCCTAGGGGGAGGCCTCCGGGCTATAGGCAATCAGCCCCAGCATTTT. The chain carries TRBV20-1 and TRBJ1-5; D perhaps matches TRBD1 (6 bases). The CDR3 contains 17 residues. CDR1 is DFQATT, CDR2 SNEGSKA, per germline (reference sequence).

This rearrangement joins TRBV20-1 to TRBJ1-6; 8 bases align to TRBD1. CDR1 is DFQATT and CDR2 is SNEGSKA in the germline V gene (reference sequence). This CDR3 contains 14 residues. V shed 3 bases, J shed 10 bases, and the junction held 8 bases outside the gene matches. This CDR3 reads CSARSAGDRSPLHF. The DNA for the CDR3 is TGCAGTGCTAGGAGCGCAGGGGACAGGTCACCCCTCCACTTT.

CDR3 sequence (DNA): TGTGCCAGCAGCGTAGATGGACTAGCGACAGATACGCAGTATTTT. This codes for CASSVDGLATDTQYF. The chain combines TRBV9 with TRBJ2-3; 9 nucleotides align to TRBD2. Trimming cost V 0 bases and J 3 bases; bases outside gene matches: 2. In germline, CDR1 is SGDLS, CDR2 YYNGEE. CDR3 length: 15 amino acids.

The CDR3 region has the DNA TGCAGTGCTAGAGATCAGAGTGAAAAACTGTTTTTT. This translates into CSARDQSEKLFF. The J gene is TRBJ1-4, the V gene TRBV20-1; D ambiguous. The CDR3 runs 12 residues. Trimming cost V 0 bases and J 7 bases, with 6 bases left between them. Germline CDR1 and CDR2: DFQATT and SNEGSKA (reference sequence).

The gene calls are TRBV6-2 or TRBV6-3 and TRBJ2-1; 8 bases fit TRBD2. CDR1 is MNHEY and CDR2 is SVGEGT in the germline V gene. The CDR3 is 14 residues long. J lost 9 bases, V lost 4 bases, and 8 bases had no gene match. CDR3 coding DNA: TGTGCCAGCAGTTTAGCGGGGACATCGGGTGAGCAGTTCTTC. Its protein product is CASSLAGTSGEQFF.

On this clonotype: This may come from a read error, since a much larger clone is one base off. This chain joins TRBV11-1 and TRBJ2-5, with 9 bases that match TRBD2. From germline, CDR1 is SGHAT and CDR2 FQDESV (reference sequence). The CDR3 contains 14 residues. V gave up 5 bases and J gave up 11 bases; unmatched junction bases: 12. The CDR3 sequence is CASSPGLALREQYF. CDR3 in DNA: TGTGCCAGCAGCCCGGGACTAGCCCTTAGGGAGCAGTACTTC. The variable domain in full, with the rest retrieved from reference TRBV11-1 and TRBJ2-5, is EAEVAQSPRYKITEKSQAVAFWCDPISGHATLYWYRQILGQGPELLVQFQDESVVDDSQLPKDRFSAERLKGVDSTLKIQPAELGDSAMYLCASSPGLALREQYFGPGTRLLVL.

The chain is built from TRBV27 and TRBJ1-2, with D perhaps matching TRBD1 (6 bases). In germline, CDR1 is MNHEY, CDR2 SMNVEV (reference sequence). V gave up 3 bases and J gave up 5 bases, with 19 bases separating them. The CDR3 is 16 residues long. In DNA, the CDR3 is TGTGCCAGCAGTTTTACCGCTTCGACAGGAAAGTATGGCTACACCTTC. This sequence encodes CASSFTASTGKYGYTF.

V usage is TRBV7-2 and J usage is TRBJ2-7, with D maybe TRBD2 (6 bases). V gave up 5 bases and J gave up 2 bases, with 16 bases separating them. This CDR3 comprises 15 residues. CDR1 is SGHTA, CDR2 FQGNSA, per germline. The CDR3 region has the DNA TGTGCCAGCAGCCCAGAGGGAGGCAGGGCCTACGAGCAGTACTTC. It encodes CASSPEGGRAYEQYF.

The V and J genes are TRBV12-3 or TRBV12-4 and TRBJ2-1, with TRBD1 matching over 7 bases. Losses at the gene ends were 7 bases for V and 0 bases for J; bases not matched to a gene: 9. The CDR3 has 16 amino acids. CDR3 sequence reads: CASIKAGGLSYNEQFF. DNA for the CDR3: TGTGCCAGCATTAAAGCAGGGGGTCTCTCCTACAATGAGCAGTTCTTC.

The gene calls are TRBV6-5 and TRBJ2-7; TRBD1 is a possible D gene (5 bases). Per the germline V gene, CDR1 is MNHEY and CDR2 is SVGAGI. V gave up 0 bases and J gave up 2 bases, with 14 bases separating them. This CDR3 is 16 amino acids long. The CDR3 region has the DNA TGTGCCAGCAGTTACTCGGCAGGGTCTGTCACCTACGAGCAGTACTTC. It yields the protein CASSYSAGSVTYEQYF.

This chain's CDR3 is CASMGAREVETQYF. In DNA form, the CDR3 reads TGTGCCAGCATGGGGGCTCGGGAGGTGGAGACCCAGTACTTC. The chain couples TRBV2 to TRBJ2-7; maybe TRBD2 (7 bases). The J call may be in error: the DNA end matches TRBJ2-5 better. The CDR3 totals 14 residues. Germline-derived CDR1 and CDR2 are SNHLY and FYNNEI.

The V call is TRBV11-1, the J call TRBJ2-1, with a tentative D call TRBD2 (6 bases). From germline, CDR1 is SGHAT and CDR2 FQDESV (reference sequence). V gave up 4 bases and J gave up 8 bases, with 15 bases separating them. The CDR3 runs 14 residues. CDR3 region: CASSSLIAADEQFF. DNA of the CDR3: TGTGCCAGCAGCTCATTAATAGCGGCCGATGAGCAGTTCTTC.

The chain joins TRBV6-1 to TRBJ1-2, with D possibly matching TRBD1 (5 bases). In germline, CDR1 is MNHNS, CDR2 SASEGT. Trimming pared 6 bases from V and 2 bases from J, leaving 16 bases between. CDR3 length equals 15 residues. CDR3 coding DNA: TGTGCCAGCAGGATAAACCAGGGAACCAACTATGGCTACACCTTC. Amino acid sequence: CASRINQGTNYGYTF.

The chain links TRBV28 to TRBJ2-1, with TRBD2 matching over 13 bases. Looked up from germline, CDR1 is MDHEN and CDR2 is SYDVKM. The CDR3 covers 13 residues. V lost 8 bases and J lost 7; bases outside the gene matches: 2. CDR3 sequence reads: CASGTSGENEQFF. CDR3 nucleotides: TGTGCCAGCGGGACTAGCGGGGAAAATGAGCAGTTCTTC.

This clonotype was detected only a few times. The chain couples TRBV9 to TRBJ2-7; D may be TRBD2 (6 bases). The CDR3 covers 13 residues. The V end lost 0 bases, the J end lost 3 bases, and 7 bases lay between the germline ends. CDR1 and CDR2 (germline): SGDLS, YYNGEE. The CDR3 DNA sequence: TGTGCCAGCAGCGTAGGGACTAACTACGAGCAGTACTTC. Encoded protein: CASSVGTNYEQYF.

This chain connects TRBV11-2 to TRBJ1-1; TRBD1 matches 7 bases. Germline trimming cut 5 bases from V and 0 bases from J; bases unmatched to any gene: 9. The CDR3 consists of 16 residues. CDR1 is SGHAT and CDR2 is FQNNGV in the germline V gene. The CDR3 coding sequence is TGTGCCAGCAGCCACGCGACAGGGATGATGAACACTGAAGCTTTCTTT. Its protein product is CASSHATGMMNTEAFF.

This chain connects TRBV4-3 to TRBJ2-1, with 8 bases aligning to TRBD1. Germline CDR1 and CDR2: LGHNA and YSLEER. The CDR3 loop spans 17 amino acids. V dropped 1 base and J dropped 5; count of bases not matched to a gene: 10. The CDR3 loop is CASSQVVGQGNHNEQFF. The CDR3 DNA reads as TGCGCCAGCAGCCAAGTTGTAGGACAGGGAAATCACAATGAGCAGTTCTTC.

For the CDR3, the DNA is TGCAGTGCTAGAGCTCTCTCCAGCGGGGCGAACACCGGGGAGCTGTTTTTT. This gives the protein CSARALSSGANTGELFF. The rearrangement joins TRBV20-1 to TRBJ2-2; 7 nucleotides align to TRBD2. CDR3 length equals 17 residues. Germline values: CDR1 DFQATT, CDR2 SNEGSKA (reference sequence). V lost 1 base and J lost 0; bases outside the gene matches: 8.

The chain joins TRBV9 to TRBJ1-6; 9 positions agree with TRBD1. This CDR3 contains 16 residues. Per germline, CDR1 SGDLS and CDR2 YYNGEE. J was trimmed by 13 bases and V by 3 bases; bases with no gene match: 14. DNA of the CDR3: TGTGCCAGCAGCGATACCCCGGGACAGGGAGTCGTGCCCCTCCACTTT. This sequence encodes CASSDTPGQGVVPLHF.

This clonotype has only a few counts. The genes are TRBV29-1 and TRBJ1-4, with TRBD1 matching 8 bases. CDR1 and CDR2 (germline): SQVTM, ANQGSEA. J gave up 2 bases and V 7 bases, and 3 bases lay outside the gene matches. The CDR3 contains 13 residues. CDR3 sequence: CSARQGTNEKLFF. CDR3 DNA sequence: TGCAGCGCGAGACAGGGGACTAATGAAAAACTGTTTTTT.

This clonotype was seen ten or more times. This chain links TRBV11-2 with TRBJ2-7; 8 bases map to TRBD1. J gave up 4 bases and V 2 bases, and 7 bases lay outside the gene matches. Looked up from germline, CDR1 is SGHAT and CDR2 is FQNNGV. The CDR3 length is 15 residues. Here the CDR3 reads CASSLRYQGAYEQYF. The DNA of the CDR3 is TGTGCCAGCAGCTTACGGTACCAGGGGGCGTACGAGCAGTACTTC.

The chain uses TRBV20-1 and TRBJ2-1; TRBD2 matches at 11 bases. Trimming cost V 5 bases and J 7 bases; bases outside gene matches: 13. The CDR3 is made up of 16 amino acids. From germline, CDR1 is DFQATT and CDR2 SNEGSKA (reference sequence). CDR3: CSAPLLVASGGNEQFF. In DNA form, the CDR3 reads TGCAGTGCTCCCCTTCTGGTGGCTAGCGGGGGGAATGAGCAGTTCTTC.

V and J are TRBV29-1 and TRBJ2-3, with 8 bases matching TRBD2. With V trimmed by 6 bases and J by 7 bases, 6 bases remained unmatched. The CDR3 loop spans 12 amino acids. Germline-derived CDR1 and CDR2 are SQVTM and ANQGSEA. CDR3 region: CSVSGRGNTQYF. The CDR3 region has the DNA TGCAGCGTAAGCGGGAGAGGTAATACGCAGTATTTT.

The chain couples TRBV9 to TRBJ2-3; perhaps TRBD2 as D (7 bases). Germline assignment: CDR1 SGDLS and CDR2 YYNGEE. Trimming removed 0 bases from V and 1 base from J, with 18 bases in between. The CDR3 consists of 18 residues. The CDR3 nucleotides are TGTGCCAGCAGCGTAGCCGGGGGGCGGTGGGGGCGCACAGATACGCAGTATTTT. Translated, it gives CASSVAGGRWGRTDTQYF.